The T cell receptor (beta chain) described here comes from a study of graft-versus-host responses after intestinal transplantation. The graft tissue was processed, and this released both intraepithelial and lamina propria lymphocytes. The V segment lost 7 bases and the J segment 3 bases; nucleotides outside the gene matches: 8. The CDR3 loop spans 15 amino acids. Germline CDR1 reads MNHNY; CDR2 reads SVGAGI (reference sequence). The assay was immunoSEQ multiplex PCR, and TCRdb's table has in-frame clones only and misses some. The top ten hold more than 1.5% of the sample, which has about 60,000 clones, approximately 88% seen once. Overall study results and limits: The study found high graft-versus-host to host-versus-graft clonal ratios in allografts of patients with graft-donor T cell macrochimerism.

This clone was observed a few times. Its specificity is not known. Sequences were derived from ileum tissue, sampled approximately 370 days after transplant. This chain joins TRBV6-6 and TRBJ1-5; 8 bases agree with TRBD1. This TCR was sampled from a human patient who received an intestinal transplant, so some T cells may come from the graft donor. The CDR3 DNA reads as TGTGCCAGCATGGGATGGACAGGGAACAATCAGCCCCAGCATTTT. Protein: CASMGWTGNNQPQHF.